This T cell receptor beta chain was profiled in a study of blood T cell repertoires in COVID-19. Trimming shortened V by 1 base and J by 0 bases, and 7 bases separated the two germline ends. The CDR3 length is 14 residues. Germline V gene lookup returns CDR1 SGHTA and CDR2 FQGNSA. In the source study's methods: Reference gene primer amplification gave estimated nucleated cell counts. Data came from immunoSEQ multiplex PCR; TCRdb stores just in-frame clones and leaves some out. V, J and clone size derive from that table, while D and trimming were established from the DNA sequence. Altogether about 110,000 clones are present, 75% to 90% being singletons, with the ten largest covering around a sixth. In its sample, this clone was seen a few times.

The rearrangement uses TRBV7-2 and TRBJ2-7; D is ambiguous. This TCR was recovered from an older woman with acute or convalescent COVID-19. Sequencing used peripheral blood. The CDR3 nucleotides read TGTGCCAGCAGCTTAGAATCCCGCTCCTACGAGCAGTACTTC. The encoded protein is CASSLESRSYEQYF.